This TCR beta chain was retrieved from a study of blood T cell repertoires in COVID-19. The CDR3 is 15 residues long. V lost 6 bases, J lost 10 bases, and 14 bases stayed unmatched. The germline gives CDR1 MDHEN, CDR2 SYDVKM. Sequenced by immunoSEQ multiplex PCR; TCRdb stores in-frame clones only, minus some. Found here are a few hundred thousand clones, roughly 85% of them singletons; the top ten hold about 3%. Sequencing was done on a sample of peripheral blood. The chain uses TRBV28 and TRBJ1-4; 7 bases are shared with TRBD1. The clonotype comes from a woman in her 30s with active or convalescent COVID-19. The CDR3 region is CASSLQGTDKGKLFF. As DNA, the CDR3 is TGTGCCAGCAGCCTGCAAGGGACAGACAAAGGAAAACTGTTTTTT.